This TCR beta chain was sequenced during a study of spatial heterogeneity in lung cancer. Study in general: Detected sequences consistently included more beta-chain ones than alpha-chain ones.

From germline, CDR1 is MNHEY and CDR2 SVGAGI. V shed 5 bases, J shed 6 bases, and the junction held 12 bases outside the gene matches. This CDR3 has 16 amino acids. TCRdb re-derived calls from the 5' RACE reads in MiXCR, one entry per CDR3 protein. The data show almost 75,000 distinct CDR3 sequences, roughly 15% seen once. The sample's time point: sample taken at primary tumor resection. From tumor, nontumor lung or frozen PBMC, whole RNA was taken unsorted for sequencing. The material sequenced was PBMCs, taken at surgery. This receptor was identified in a male donor with early-stage non-small cell lung cancer. V is TRBV6-5 and J is TRBJ2-1; 8 bases are shared with TRBD2. As DNA, the CDR3 is TGTGCCAGCAGTCGGAGTAGCGGGACCCCCGGCAATGAGCAGTTCTTC. Protein product: CASSRSSGTPGNEQFF.